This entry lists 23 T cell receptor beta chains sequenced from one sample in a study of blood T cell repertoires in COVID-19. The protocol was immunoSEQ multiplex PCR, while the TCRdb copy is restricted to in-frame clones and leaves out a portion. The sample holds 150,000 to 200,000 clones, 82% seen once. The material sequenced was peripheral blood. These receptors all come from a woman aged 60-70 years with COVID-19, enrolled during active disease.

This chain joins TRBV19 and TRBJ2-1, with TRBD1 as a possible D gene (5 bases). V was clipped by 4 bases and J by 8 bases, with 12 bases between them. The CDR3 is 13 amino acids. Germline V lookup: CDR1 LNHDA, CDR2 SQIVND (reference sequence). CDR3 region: CASSSQGFDEQFF. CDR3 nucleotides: TGTGCCAGTAGTAGTCAGGGTTTTGATGAGCAGTTCTTC.

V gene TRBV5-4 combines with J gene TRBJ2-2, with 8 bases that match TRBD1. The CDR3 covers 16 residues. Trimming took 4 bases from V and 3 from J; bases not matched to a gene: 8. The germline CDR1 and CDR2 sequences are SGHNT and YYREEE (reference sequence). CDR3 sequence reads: CASSPQKDRDTGELFF. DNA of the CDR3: TGTGCCAGCAGCCCCCAAAAGGACAGGGACACCGGGGAGCTGTTTTTT.

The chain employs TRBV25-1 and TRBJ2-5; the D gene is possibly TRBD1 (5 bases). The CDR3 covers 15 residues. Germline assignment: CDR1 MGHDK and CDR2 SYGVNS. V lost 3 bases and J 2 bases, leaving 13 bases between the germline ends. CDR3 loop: CASSEWVGAQETQYF. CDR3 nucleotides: TGTGCCAGCAGTGAGTGGGTAGGGGCGCAAGAGACCCAGTACTTC.

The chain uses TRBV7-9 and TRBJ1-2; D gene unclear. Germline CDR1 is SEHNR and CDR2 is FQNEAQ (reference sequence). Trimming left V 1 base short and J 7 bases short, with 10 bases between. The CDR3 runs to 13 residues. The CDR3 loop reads CASSLENSGGYTF. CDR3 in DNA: TGTGCCAGCAGCTTAGAAAATTCGGGTGGCTACACCTTC.

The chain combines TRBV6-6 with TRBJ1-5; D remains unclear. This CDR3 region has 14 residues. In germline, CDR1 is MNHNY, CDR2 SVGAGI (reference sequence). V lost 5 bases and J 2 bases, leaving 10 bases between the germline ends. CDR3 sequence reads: CASSPRGGNQPQHF. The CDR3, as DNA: TGTGCCAGCAGTCCGCGCGGGGGCAATCAGCCCCAGCATTTT.

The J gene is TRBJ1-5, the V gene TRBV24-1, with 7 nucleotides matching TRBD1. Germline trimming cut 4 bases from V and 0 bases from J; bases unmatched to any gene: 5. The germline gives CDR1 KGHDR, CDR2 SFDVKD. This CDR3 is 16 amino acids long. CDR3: CATSDRGTVSNQPQHF. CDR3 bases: TGTGCCACCAGTGACCGGGGGACAGTTAGCAATCAGCCCCAGCATTTT.

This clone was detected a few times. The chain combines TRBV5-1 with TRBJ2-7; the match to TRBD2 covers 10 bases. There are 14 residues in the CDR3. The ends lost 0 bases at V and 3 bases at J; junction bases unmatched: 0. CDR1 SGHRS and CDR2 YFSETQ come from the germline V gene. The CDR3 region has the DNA TGCGCCAGCAGCTTGGGGACTAGCGGCTACGAGCAGTACTTC. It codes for CASSLGTSGYEQYF.

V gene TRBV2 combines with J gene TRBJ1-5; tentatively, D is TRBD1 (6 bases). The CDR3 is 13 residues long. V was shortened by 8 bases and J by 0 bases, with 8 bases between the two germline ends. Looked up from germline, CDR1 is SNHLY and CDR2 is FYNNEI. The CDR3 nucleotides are TGTGCCAGCGCCAGGGGTAGCAATCAGCCCCAGCATTTT. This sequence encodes CASARGSNQPQHF.

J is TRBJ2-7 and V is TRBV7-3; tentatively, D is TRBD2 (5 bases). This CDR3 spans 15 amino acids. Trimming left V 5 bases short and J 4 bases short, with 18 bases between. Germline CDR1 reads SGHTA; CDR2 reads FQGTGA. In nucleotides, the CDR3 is TGTGCCAGCAGCCTTCAAAACGGAACGGGATACGAGCAGTACGTC. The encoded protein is CASSLQNGTGYEQYV.

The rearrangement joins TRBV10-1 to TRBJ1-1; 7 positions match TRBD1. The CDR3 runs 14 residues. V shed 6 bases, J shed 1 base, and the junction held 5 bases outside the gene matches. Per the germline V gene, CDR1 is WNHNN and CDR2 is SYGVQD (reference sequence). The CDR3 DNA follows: TGCGCCAGCAGCATAGGGGGCCCGAACACTGAAGCTTTCTTT. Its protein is CASSIGGPNTEAFF.

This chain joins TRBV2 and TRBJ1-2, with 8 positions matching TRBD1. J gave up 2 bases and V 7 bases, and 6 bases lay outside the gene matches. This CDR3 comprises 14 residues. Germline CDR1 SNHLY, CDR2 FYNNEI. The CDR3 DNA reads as TGTGCCAGCACCGAGAACAGGGGGAACTATGGCTACACCTTC. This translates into CASTENRGNYGYTF.

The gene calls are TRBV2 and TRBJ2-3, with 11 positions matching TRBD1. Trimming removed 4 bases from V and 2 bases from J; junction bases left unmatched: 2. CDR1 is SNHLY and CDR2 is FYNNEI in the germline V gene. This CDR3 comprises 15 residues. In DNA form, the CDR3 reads TGTGCCAGCAGTGGGGACAGGGGGAACACAGATACGCAGTATTTT. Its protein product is CASSGDRGNTDTQYF.

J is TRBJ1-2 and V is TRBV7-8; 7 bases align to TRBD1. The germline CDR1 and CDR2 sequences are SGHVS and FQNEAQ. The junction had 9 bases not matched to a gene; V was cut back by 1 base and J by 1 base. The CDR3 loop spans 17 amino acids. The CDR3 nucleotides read TGTGCCAGCAGCTTAGGGGTTGGAGGGGGCAATAACTATGGCTACACCTTC. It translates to CASSLGVGGGNNYGYTF.

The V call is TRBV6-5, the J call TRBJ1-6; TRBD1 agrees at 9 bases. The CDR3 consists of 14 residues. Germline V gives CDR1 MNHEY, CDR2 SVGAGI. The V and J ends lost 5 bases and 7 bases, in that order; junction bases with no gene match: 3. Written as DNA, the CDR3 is TGTGCCAGCAGTATCGGACAGGGGAATTCACCCCTCCACTTT. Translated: CASSIGQGNSPLHF.

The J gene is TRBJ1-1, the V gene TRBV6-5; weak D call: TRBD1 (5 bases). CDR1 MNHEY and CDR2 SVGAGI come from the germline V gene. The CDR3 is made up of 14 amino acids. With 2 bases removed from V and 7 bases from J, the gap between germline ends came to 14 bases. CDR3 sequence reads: CASSYGLGGIEAFF. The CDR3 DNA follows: TGTGCCAGCAGTTACGGTTTGGGGGGTATTGAAGCTTTCTTT.

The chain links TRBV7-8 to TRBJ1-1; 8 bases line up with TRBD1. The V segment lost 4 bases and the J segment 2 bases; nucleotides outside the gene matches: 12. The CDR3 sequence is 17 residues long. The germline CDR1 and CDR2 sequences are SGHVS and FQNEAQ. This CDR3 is CASSSDRARGVNTEAFF. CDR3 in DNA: TGTGCCAGCAGCTCGGACAGGGCCCGAGGTGTCAACACTGAAGCTTTCTTT. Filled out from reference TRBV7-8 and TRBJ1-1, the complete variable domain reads GAGVSQSPRYKVAKRGQDVALRCDPISGHVSLFWYQQALGQGPEFLTYFQNEAQLDKSGLPSDRFFAERPEGSVSTLKIQRTQQEDSAVYLCASSSDRARGVNTEAFFGQGTRLTVV.

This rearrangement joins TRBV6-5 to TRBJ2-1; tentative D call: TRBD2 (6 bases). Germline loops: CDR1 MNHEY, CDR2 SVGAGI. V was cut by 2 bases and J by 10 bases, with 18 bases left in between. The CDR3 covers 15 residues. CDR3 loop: CASSYKRLGTREQFF. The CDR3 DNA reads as TGTGCCAGCAGTTACAAGCGACTAGGGACTCGCGAGCAGTTCTTC.

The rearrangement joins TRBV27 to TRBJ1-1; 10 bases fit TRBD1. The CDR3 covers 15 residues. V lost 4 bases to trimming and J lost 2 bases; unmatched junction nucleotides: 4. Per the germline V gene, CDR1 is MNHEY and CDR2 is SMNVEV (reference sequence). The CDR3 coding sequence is TGTGCCAGCAGTTCCTGGGACAGGGGTAACACTGAAGCTTTCTTT. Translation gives CASSSWDRGNTEAFF.

CDR3 amino acids: CASSPTGRTPGNEQFF. CDR3 bases: TGTGCCAGTAGCCCGACAGGCAGGACCCCGGGGAATGAGCAGTTCTTC. This chain links TRBV19 with TRBJ2-1, with D perhaps matching TRBD1 (6 bases). This CDR3 is 16 amino acids long. V was pared by 6 bases and J by 7 bases, with 22 bases between. Germline loops: CDR1 LNHDA, CDR2 SQIVND (reference sequence).

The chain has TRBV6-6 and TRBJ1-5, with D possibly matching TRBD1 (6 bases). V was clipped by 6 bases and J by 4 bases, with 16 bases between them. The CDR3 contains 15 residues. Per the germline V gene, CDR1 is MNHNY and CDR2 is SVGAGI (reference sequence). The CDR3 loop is CASSTPGDRNQPQHF. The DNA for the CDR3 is TGTGCCAGCAGCACCCCAGGGGATCGGAATCAGCCCCAGCATTTT.

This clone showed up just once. The CDR3 DNA reads as TGTGCCAGCTCACCGGTTCGGACAGGGGGCTCCTACGAGCAGTACGTC. This gives the protein CASSPVRTGGSYEQYV. The chain joins TRBV18 to TRBJ2-7, with 10 bases matching TRBD1. Losses at the gene ends were 3 bases for V and 0 bases for J; bases not matched to a gene: 5. CDR1 is KGHSH, CDR2 LQKENI, per germline. This CDR3 has 16 residues.

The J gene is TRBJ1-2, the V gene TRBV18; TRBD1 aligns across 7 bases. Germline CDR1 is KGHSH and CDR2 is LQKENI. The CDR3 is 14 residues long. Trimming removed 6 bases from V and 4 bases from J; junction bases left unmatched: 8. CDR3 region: CASSLDREAYGYTF. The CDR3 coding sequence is TGTGCCAGCTCCCTCGACAGGGAGGCCTATGGCTACACCTTC.

CDR3 bases: TGTGCCAGCAGTTCCATTCGGACTAGCGGAGAGACCCAGTACTTC. As protein: CASSSIRTSGETQYF. The chain uses TRBV28 and TRBJ2-5, with 10 bases matching TRBD2. The CDR3 length is 15 residues. V lost 4 bases, J lost 4 bases, and 6 bases stayed unmatched. Per the germline V gene, CDR1 is MDHEN and CDR2 is SYDVKM.